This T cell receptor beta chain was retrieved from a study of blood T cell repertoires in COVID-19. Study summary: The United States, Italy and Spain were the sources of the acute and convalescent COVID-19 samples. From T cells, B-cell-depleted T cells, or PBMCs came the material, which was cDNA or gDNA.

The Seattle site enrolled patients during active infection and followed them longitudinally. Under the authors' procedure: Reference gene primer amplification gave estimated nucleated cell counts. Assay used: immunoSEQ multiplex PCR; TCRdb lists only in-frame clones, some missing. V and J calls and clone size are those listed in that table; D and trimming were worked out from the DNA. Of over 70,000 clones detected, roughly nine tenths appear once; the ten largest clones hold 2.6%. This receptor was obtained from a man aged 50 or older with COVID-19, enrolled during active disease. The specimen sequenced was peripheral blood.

Here the CDR3 DNA reads TGTGCCAGCAGCGGACTAGCGGGAGATCTGGGGGAGCTGTTTTTT. It is translated as CASSGLAGDLGELFF. The V and J genes are TRBV7-9 and TRBJ2-2; 13 bases fit TRBD2. The CDR3 sequence is 15 residues long. Trimming removed 5 bases from V and 8 bases from J; junction bases left unmatched: 5. The V gene's germline CDR1 is SEHNR and CDR2 FQNEAQ (reference sequence).